Listed below are T cell receptor beta chains from one sample, sequenced in a study of technical replicates of blood from a few donors. Profiling relied on immunoSEQ multiplex PCR, and the TCRdb table lists in-frame clones only, not all of them. This table has about 82,000 clones, under 96% appearing once. The sequencing sample was made of T cells isolated from PBMCs. The receptors shown here come from a human donor in good health. Each CDR3 is given with its conserved first and last residue. The D gene is left open where the match is weak. A row's size may be missing; if present it is once, few, many or a size class.

v_call	d_call	j_call	clone_size	cdr3_aa	cdr3_nt
TRBV9	NA	TRBJ1-4	once	CASSATGWEGKLFF	TGTGCCAGCAGCGCCACAGGGTGGGAGGGAAAACTGTTTTTT
TRBV5-1	TRBD1	TRBJ1-4	NA	CASSDGTGVGYEKLFF	TGCGCCAGCAGCGACGGGACAGGGGTAGGATATGAAAAACTGTTTTTT
TRBV11-3	NA	TRBJ2-1	NA	CASSSGSQKNEQFF	TGTGCCAGCAGTTCGGGGAGCCAAAAAAATGAGCAGTTCTTC
TRBV10-2	TRBD1	TRBJ2-7	NA	CASSPNPQGKHEQYF	TGCGCCAGCAGTCCAAACCCACAGGGGAAGCACGAGCAGTACTTC
TRBV15	TRBD1	TRBJ2-7	NA	CATEMDRAYEQYF	TGTGCCACTGAGATGGACAGGGCCTACGAGCAGTACTTC
TRBV28	NA	TRBJ1-1	NA	CASSLQGSTEAFF	TGTGCCAGCAGTTTACAGGGTTCCACTGAAGCTTTCTTT
TRBV6-5	NA	TRBJ1-2	NA	CASSSEGPYGYTF	TGTGCCAGCAGTTCGGAGGGGCCTTATGGCTACACCTTC
TRBV9	TRBD2	TRBJ2-7	NA	CASSVATQGLAGDEQYF	TGTGCCAGCAGCGTAGCTACTCAAGGACTAGCGGGAGACGAGCAGTACTTC
TRBV2	TRBD1	TRBJ2-2	NA	CASGTDNTGELFF	TGTGCCAGCGGGACAGACAACACCGGGGAGCTGTTTTTT
TRBV5-4	NA	TRBJ2-5	NA	CASSLARGQTQYF	TGTGCCAGCAGCTTGGCGAGAGGGCAGACCCAGTACTTC
TRBV14	TRBD1	TRBJ2-7	NA	CASSQEPTGPHYEQYF	TGTGCCAGCAGCCAAGAACCGACAGGGCCTCACTACGAGCAGTACTTC
TRBV7-3	NA	TRBJ2-2	NA	CASSLQSPRSAGELFF	TGTGCCAGCAGCTTACAGTCCCCTAGGTCGGCCGGGGAGCTGTTTTTT
TRBV2	NA	TRBJ1-3	NA	CASSEDPLSGDTIYF	TGTGCCAGCAGTGAGGACCCTTTGTCGGGGGACACCATATATTTT
TRBV18	TRBD2	TRBJ2-7	NA	CASSPGLADYEQYF	TGTGCCAGCTCACCGGGACTAGCGGACTACGAGCAGTACTTC
TRBV7-2	TRBD1	TRBJ1-1	NA	CASSFGTGYTEAFF	TGTGCCAGCAGCTTCGGGACAGGGTACACTGAAGCTTTCTTT
TRBV5-6	NA	TRBJ1-6	NA	CASSLRGFTYNSPLHF	TGTGCCAGCAGCTTGCGAGGGTTCACCTATAATTCACCCCTCCACTTT
TRBV9	NA	TRBJ1-2	NA	CASSAGYGYTF	TGTGCCAGCAGCGCAGGCTATGGCTACACCTTC
TRBV6-1	NA	TRBJ1-1	NA	CASRQNTEAFF	TGTGCCAGCAGACAAAACACTGAAGCTTTCTTT
TRBV7-2	TRBD1	TRBJ1-2	NA	CASSLNRGDYGYTF	TGTGCCAGCAGCTTAAACAGGGGCGACTATGGCTACACCTTC
TRBV29-1	TRBD2	TRBJ2-1	NA	CSAYSGSLPNEQFF	TGCAGCGCCTATAGCGGGAGCCTCCCCAATGAGCAGTTCTTC
TRBV6-6	TRBD1	TRBJ2-1	NA	CASSANRGPFNEQFF	TGTGCCAGCAGCGCTAACAGGGGGCCTTTCAATGAGCAGTTCTTC
TRBV4-1	TRBD1	TRBJ2-7	NA	CASSLGQGRDEQYF	TGCGCCAGCAGCCTGGGACAGGGAAGGGACGAGCAGTACTTC
TRBV10-3	NA	TRBJ2-3	NA	CAIGTDLISTDTQYF	TGTGCCATCGGCACAGATCTAATATCCACAGATACGCAGTATTTT
TRBV6-4	NA	TRBJ2-2	NA	CASSDSSTGELFF	TGTGCCAGCAGTGACTCTAGCACCGGGGAGCTGTTTTTT
TRBV14	NA	TRBJ2-7	NA	CASRGAEQYF	TGTGCCAGCAGGGGGGCCGAGCAGTACTTC
TRBV28	NA	TRBJ1-5	NA	CATLTQGTNNQPQHF	TGTGCCACCCTTACCCAGGGAACTAACAATCAGCCCCAGCATTTT
TRBV5-6	TRBD1	TRBJ2-5	once	CASSVLIGGETQYF	TGTGCCAGCAGCGTGTTAATAGGGGGCGAGACCCAGTACTTC
TRBV9	TRBD2	TRBJ2-7	NA	CASSVGGLAGGYEQYF	TGTGCCAGCAGCGTAGGGGGACTAGCGGGAGGATACGAGCAGTACTTC
TRBV19	TRBD1	TRBJ2-2	NA	CASSKFGTGFGGELFF	TGTGCCAGTAGTAAATTTGGGACAGGGTTTGGCGGGGAGCTGTTTTTT
TRBV9	NA	TRBJ1-3	NA	CASSPLLGALQENTIYF	TGTGCCAGCAGCCCACTATTGGGGGCGCTTCAAGAAAACACCATATATTTT
TRBV6-1	TRBD2	TRBJ2-1	NA	CASSEARELGNEQFF	TGTGCCAGCAGTGAAGCGCGGGAGCTAGGTAATGAGCAGTTCTTC
TRBV5-4	NA	TRBJ2-2	NA	CASSPGGTGELFF	TGTGCCAGCAGCCCTGGGGGGACCGGGGAGCTGTTTTTT
TRBV18	TRBD1	TRBJ1-1	NA	CASSGQGYGAEAFF	TGTGCCAGCTCAGGACAGGGGTACGGCGCTGAAGCTTTCTTT
TRBV7-8	TRBD1	TRBJ2-5	once	CASSYRGRETQYF	TGTGCCAGCAGTTACAGGGGGCGCGAGACCCAGTACTTC
TRBV19	TRBD1	TRBJ2-4	NA	CASEGTGFIQYF	TGTGCCAGTGAGGGGACAGGGTTCATTCAGTACTTC
TRBV25-1	NA	TRBJ2-2	NA	CASIPDAGTGELFF	TGTGCCAGCATTCCCGACGCGGGGACCGGGGAGCTGTTTTTT
TRBV29-1	TRBD2	TRBJ2-1	NA	CSVEVKASGLYNEQFF	TGCAGCGTTGAAGTTAAGGCTAGCGGTTTGTACAATGAGCAGTTCTTC
TRBV10-1	TRBD2	TRBJ2-3	NA	CASSRTSGSTDTQYF	TGCGCCAGCAGCAGAACTAGCGGGAGTACAGATACGCAGTATTTT
TRBV6-1	NA	TRBJ1-2	once	CASERSYRYTF	TGTGCCAGCGAGCGATCTTACCGCTACACCTTC
TRBV7-7	NA	TRBJ1-1	once	CASSLGENTEAFF	TGTGCTAGCAGCTTAGGCGAGAACACTGAAGCTTTCTTT
TRBV10-3	TRBD1	TRBJ1-1	NA	CAISDPGGWVGAFF	TGTGCCATCAGTGATCCAGGGGGCTGGGTGGGAGCTTTCTTT
TRBV28	TRBD1	TRBJ2-3	NA	CASSIPGQGPDTQYF	TGTGCCAGCAGTATCCCGGGACAGGGGCCAGATACGCAGTATTTT